The 17 T cell receptor beta chains given below trace back to one sample, sequenced in a study of blood T cell repertoires in COVID-19. Here immunoSEQ multiplex PCR was the method, and the copy in TCRdb shows in-frame clones only, minus some. The table records about 150,000 clones, around four fifths of them present only once. The sample consisted of PBMCs or T cells enriched from blood (not recorded which). The receptors shown here come from a woman in her thirties or forties who had recovered from COVID-19.

The V and J genes are TRBV19 and TRBJ1-1, with a weak D call TRBD1 (5 bases). CDR1 is LNHDA and CDR2 is SQIVND in the germline V gene (reference sequence). CDR3 length: 13 residues. V shed 8 bases and J shed 0 bases, with 10 bases lying between them. The CDR3: CASGDSMNTEAFF. In DNA, the CDR3 is TGTGCCAGTGGCGACAGCATGAACACTGAAGCTTTCTTT.

This clone has only one observation. The V and J genes are TRBV29-1 and TRBJ2-5, with unresolved D. V gave up 6 bases and J gave up 1 base, with 3 bases separating them. This CDR3 is 10 amino acids long. Germline CDR1 SQVTM, CDR2 ANQGSEA. The CDR3 coding sequence is TGCAGCGTAGCCCAAGAGACCCAGTACTTC. It translates to CSVAQETQYF.

The genes are TRBV5-4 and TRBJ1-2; possibly TRBD1 for D (5 bases). The CDR3 is 15 amino acids. V shed 1 base and J shed 4 bases, with 14 bases lying between them. Germline assignment: CDR1 SGHNT and CDR2 YYREEE (reference sequence). The CDR3 loop is CASSLLGELRYGYTF. CDR3 bases: TGTGCCAGCAGCTTGCTAGGGGAATTGCGCTATGGCTACACCTTC.

V is TRBV7-6 and J is TRBJ1-6; D is unclear. This CDR3 has 13 amino acids. Germline lookup yields CDR1 SGHVS and CDR2 FNYEAQ. V was cut by 1 base and J by 10 bases, with 8 bases left in between. CDR3 in DNA: TGTGCCAGCAGCTTAGGAGACACCTCACCCCTCCACTTT. Residues: CASSLGDTSPLHF.

The chain recombines TRBV29-1 with TRBJ1-5; D might be TRBD1 (6 bases). Germline CDR1 reads SQVTM; CDR2 reads ANQGSEA. The CDR3 extends over 13 amino acids. V dropped 6 bases and J dropped 5 bases, with 14 bases sitting between them. The CDR3 DNA reads TGCAGCGTCCAAGGGGGGGACTATCAGCCCCAGCATTTT. Residues: CSVQGGDYQPQHF.

The CDR3 coding sequence is TGTGCCAGCAGCTTAGATCAGGTGTCACCCCCGAGCAGCTCCTACGAGCAGTACTTC. It yields the protein CASSLDQVSPPSSSYEQYF. This rearrangement joins TRBV7-9 to TRBJ2-7; no clear D. Germline CDR1 SEHNR, CDR2 FQNEAQ (reference sequence). Trimming removed 1 base at V and 0 bases at J, with 22 bases between. The CDR3 length is 19 residues.

The chain recombines TRBV7-2 with TRBJ1-6, with TRBD1 identical over 7 bases. Germline V gene lookup returns CDR1 SGHTA and CDR2 FQGNSA. V lost 5 bases to trimming and J lost 9 bases; unmatched junction nucleotides: 7. The CDR3 covers 14 residues. The CDR3 is CASSRTGFGSPLHF. The CDR3 DNA is TGTGCCAGCAGCCGGACAGGCTTTGGTTCACCCCTCCACTTT.

This clone was seen a few times. This CDR3 is CAWSRTVNEQFF. CDR3 bases: TGTGCCTGGAGTCGGACAGTTAATGAGCAGTTCTTC. The chain is built from TRBV30 and TRBJ2-1; perhaps TRBD1 as D (6 bases). Between the trimmed V and J ends, which lost 2 bases and 7 bases, there was a span of 9 bases. The CDR3 covers 12 residues. Germline V gives CDR1 GTSNPN, CDR2 SVGIG (reference sequence).

The V gene is TRBV10-3, the J gene TRBJ2-5, with 11 bases aligning to TRBD2. Trimming removed 2 bases from V and 5 bases from J; junction bases left unmatched: 13. Per the germline V gene, CDR1 is ENHRY and CDR2 is SYGVKD. The CDR3 runs 18 residues. The CDR3 loop reads CAISEGGTSGSGLETQYF. CDR3 coding DNA: TGTGCCATCAGTGAGGGGGGAACTAGCGGGAGTGGTTTGGAGACCCAGTACTTC.

This sequence joins TRBV6-1 and TRBJ1-5, with unresolved D. The CDR3 consists of 15 residues. V was pared by 0 bases and J by 7 bases, with 13 bases between. Germline-derived CDR1 and CDR2 are MNHNS and SASEGT. The CDR3 reads CASSEALGSGQPQHF. CDR3 DNA: TGTGCCAGCAGTGAAGCGCTCGGGTCGGGGCAGCCCCAGCATTTT.

The CDR3 loop is CASSGRTGGSPLHF. The CDR3 nucleotides read TGTGCCAGTAGTGGGCGGACAGGGGGTTCACCCCTCCACTTT. The rearrangement uses TRBV19 and TRBJ1-6; 10 positions agree with TRBD1. CDR1 LNHDA and CDR2 SQIVND come from the germline V gene (reference sequence). The length of the CDR3 is 14 residues. Trimming removed 5 bases from V and 9 bases from J; junction bases left unmatched: 4.

The chain is built from TRBV7-9 and TRBJ2-7, with 11 bases matching TRBD2. CDR3 length equals 15 residues. The junction had 3 bases not matched to a gene; V was cut back by 2 bases and J by 3 bases. Germline V gene data show CDR1 as SEHNR and CDR2 as FQNEAQ (reference sequence). CDR3 DNA: TGTGCCAGCAGCTTATATGGGACTAGCGGCTACGAGCAGTACTTC. This encodes CASSLYGTSGYEQYF.

The chain links TRBV7-9 to TRBJ1-2; possibly TRBD1 for D (5 bases). The CDR3 length is 14 residues. Germline CDR1 SEHNR, CDR2 FQNEAQ (reference sequence). The V end was cut by 2 bases, the J end by 7 bases, with 14 bases between. CDR3 sequence reads: CASSLFEGQSGYTF. In DNA, the CDR3 is TGTGCCAGCAGCTTATTCGAAGGACAAAGTGGCTACACCTTC.

CDR3 sequence: CASSINNSPLHF. As DNA, the CDR3 is TGTGCCAGTAGTATCAATAATTCACCCCTCCACTTT. V and J are TRBV19 and TRBJ1-6, with unresolved D. Per the germline V gene, CDR1 is LNHDA and CDR2 is SQIVND (reference sequence). There are 12 residues in the CDR3. Trimming took 3 bases from V and 5 from J, leaving 2 bases between them.

The chain couples TRBV7-3 to TRBJ2-5, with 7 bases fitting TRBD2. J lost 3 bases, V lost 0 bases, and 1 base had no gene match. This CDR3 is built from 14 residues. Germline loops: CDR1 SGHTA, CDR2 FQGTGA. Here the CDR3 DNA reads TGTGCCAGCAGCTTAACGGGAGGGAAAGAGACCCAGTACTTC. Translation: CASSLTGGKETQYF.

With regard to this clone: Mismatch with germline at one junction end may stem from a read error. The chain employs TRBV7-9 and TRBJ1-1; D is possibly TRBD1 (5 bases). CDR1 is SEHNR and CDR2 is FQNEAQ in the germline V gene (reference sequence). This CDR3 region has 13 residues. DNA for the CDR3: TGTGCCAGCAGCTTAGACTCAGGGTCTTCGAGGATCTTT. Protein sequence: CASSLDSGSSRIF.

This clone has only a few counts. V usage is TRBV7-2 and J usage is TRBJ2-3, with D possibly TRBD1 on 5 matching bases. Per the germline V gene, CDR1 is SGHTA and CDR2 is FQGNSA. This CDR3 is 13 amino acids long. V was trimmed by 4 bases and J by 6 bases, leaving 11 bases between them. The CDR3 nucleotides are TGTGCCAGCAGCTGGGCAGGGTCCGATACGCAGTATTTT. It codes for CASSWAGSDTQYF.